What follows is one TCR beta chain and its context. No antigen is known for it. This record belongs to a study of B cell selection in AIRE deficiency. Regulatory T cells were sorted as CD4+CD25hiCD127low/negative cells. The J segment lost 0 bases and the V segment lost 3 bases, leaving 4 bases of the junction unmatched. The CDR3 consists of 16 residues. Germline lookup yields CDR1 LNHDA and CDR2 SQIVND (reference sequence). Study-level results: Tconv and Treg cells from AIRE-deficient patients resembled healthy donors in TCRBV usage, CDR3 length and diversity. Of a few thousand shared Treg TCRbeta sequences, over 30% were healthy-only, approximately 9.9% patient-only. Approximately 30% of healthy-donor shared Treg TCRbeta sequences appeared in patient Tconv cells.

Authors' methods: Patients' Tregs yielded about 51,000 distinct TCRbeta sequences; donors' about 9.6x10^4. Libraries were prepared by immunoSEQ multiplex PCR; TCRdb keeps only in-frame clonotypes and omits some of them. Clonal size and the V and J genes are those of that table, whereas D and trimming came from the DNA. This table holds about 21,000 clones, about 95% found once. This chain links TRBV19 with TRBJ1-4, with 7 bases lining up with TRBD1. This TCR was sampled from a human donor with AIRE deficiency. The specimen sequenced was Tregs sorted from PBMCs. The chain's CDR3 is CASSMPGGATNEKLFF. CDR3 bases: TGTGCCAGTAGTATGCCAGGGGGAGCAACTAATGAAAAACTGTTTTTT.